This TCR beta chain is from a study of post-analysis software for immune sequencing data. Study-level findings and limits: In patients, TRBV5-6, TRBV5-1 and TRBV20-1 belonged to 4 or 5 TRBV segments found more frequently than in controls. There was significantly lower normalized Chao1 diversity in multiple sclerosis patients than in controls.

TCR beta libraries were prepared from cDNA with unique molecular identifiers. TCRdb independently ran MiXCR on the PCR reads; one entry per CDR3 protein. The table lists roughly 430,000 distinct CDR3 sequences, over 30% of them singletons. This clonotype has at least ten counts. Its antigen is not identified. The CDR3 consists of 12 residues. Trimming pared 1 base from V and 5 bases from J, leaving 6 bases between. Germline V gene lookup returns CDR1 SGHRS and CDR2 YFSETQ. The genes are TRBV5-1 and TRBJ2-5; D perhaps matches TRBD1 (6 bases). This sequence was found in a girl aged 2 to 10 with multiple sclerosis. The sample comprised blood. Written as DNA, the CDR3 is TGCGCCAGCAGCTTGCAGGGGGAGACCCAGTACTTC. Encoded protein: CASSLQGETQYF.